The 12 T cell receptor beta chains below were found in one sample sequenced in a study of T cell responses to AZD1222 COVID-19 vaccine. Only in-frame clones appear in the TCRdb table, and some are missing; sequencing was by immunoSEQ multiplex PCR. The data contain around 140,000 clones, approximately 91% of them seen just once; the ten biggest clones take up roughly 6.3%. The input for sequencing was peripheral blood, taken on day 0 of AZD1222 vaccination. The source is an adult in good health.

The chain recombines TRBV15 with TRBJ1-6, with D unresolved. The CDR3 runs to 14 residues. V lost 3 bases and J 9 bases, leaving 12 bases between the germline ends. Germline lookup yields CDR1 LNHNV and CDR2 YYDKDF (reference sequence). The DNA of the CDR3 is TGTGCCACCAGCAGGAGGACGCCCGGTTCACCCCTCCACTTT. Its protein is CATSRRTPGSPLHF.

The V call is TRBV5-1, the J call TRBJ1-5; D is ambiguous. Germline V gene lookup returns CDR1 SGHRS and CDR2 YFSETQ. The V and J ends lost 2 bases and 5 bases respectively, with 8 bases between them. The CDR3 is 13 amino acids. The CDR3 reads CASSLFTDQPQHF. The CDR3 DNA is TGCGCCAGCAGCTTATTCACCGATCAGCCCCAGCATTTT.

This clone appeared once. The chain employs TRBV7-2 and TRBJ2-1; TRBD1 matches at 8 bases. The J segment lost 9 bases and the V segment lost 2 bases, leaving 9 bases of the junction unmatched. The germline V gene has CDR1 SGHTA and CDR2 FQGNSA. There are 15 residues in the CDR3. The CDR3 is CASSLIGDRSSEQFF. The DNA of the CDR3 is TGTGCCAGCAGCTTAATCGGGGACAGGAGTAGTGAGCAGTTCTTC.

The chain joins TRBV7-2 to TRBJ2-1; possibly TRBD2 for D (6 bases). CDR1 SGHTA and CDR2 FQGNSA come from the germline V gene. The CDR3 loop spans 14 amino acids. Deletions cut 5 bases from V and 5 bases from J, with 13 bases between. This chain's CDR3 is CASSLLWTNNEQFF. For the CDR3, the DNA is TGTGCCAGCAGCCTACTATGGACTAACAATGAGCAGTTCTTC.

The chain links TRBV30 to TRBJ1-2; tentatively, D is TRBD1 (5 bases). The CDR3 is made up of 14 amino acids. Trimming removed 4 bases from V and 6 bases from J, with 18 bases in between. The germline V gene encodes CDR1 GTSNPN and CDR2 SVGIG (reference sequence). The CDR3 DNA is TGTGCCTGGAAAGCGGGGGTTGACGCCAATGGCTACACCTTC. Its protein product is CAWKAGVDANGYTF. Based on the CDR3 plus reference TRBV30 and TRBJ1-2, the full variable domain is SQTIHQWPATLVQPVGSPLSLECTVEGTSNPNLYWYRQAAGRGLQLLFYSVGIGQISSEVPQNLSASRPQDRQFILSSKKLLLSDSGFYLCAWKAGVDANGYTFGSGTRLTVV.

The chain uses TRBV5-4 and TRBJ1-2; D unresolved. Germline V gene sequence: CDR1 SGHNT, CDR2 YYREEE (reference sequence). V gave up 0 bases and J gave up 8 bases, with 17 bases separating them. The CDR3 spans 15 residues. The CDR3 DNA is TGTGCCAGCAGCTTGGCTGAGCGTCGTTGGGAGGGCTACACCTTC. It translates to CASSLAERRWEGYTF.

The rearrangement joins TRBV5-1 to TRBJ1-1, with D perhaps matching TRBD1 (5 bases). Per germline, CDR1 SGHRS and CDR2 YFSETQ. There are 13 residues in the CDR3. The ends were cut back, 5 bases at V and 1 base at J, with 9 bases in the middle. CDR3 amino acids: CASRTDENTEAFF. CDR3 DNA: TGCGCCAGCAGGACAGATGAGAACACTGAAGCTTTCTTT.

This chain joins TRBV6-5 and TRBJ1-2, with D perhaps TRBD1 (6 bases). The V and J ends lost 5 bases and 4 bases respectively, with 11 bases between them. The CDR3 has 13 amino acids. The germline gives CDR1 MNHEY, CDR2 SVGAGI. CDR3 protein: CASSLHRAYGYTF. In nucleotides, the CDR3 is TGTGCCAGCAGTCTTCACAGGGCCTATGGCTACACCTTC.

The genes are TRBV5-6 and TRBJ1-4; weak D call: TRBD1 (5 bases). Germline-derived CDR1 and CDR2 are SGHDT and YYEEEE. Trimming took 5 bases from V and 7 from J, leaving 12 bases between them. The CDR3 is made up of 13 amino acids. This chain's CDR3 is CASRQLQGEKLFF. The CDR3 DNA is TGTGCCAGCAGACAACTTCAGGGTGAAAAACTGTTTTTT.

The chain links TRBV18 to TRBJ1-5; no clear D gene. The CDR3 spans 14 residues. From germline, CDR1 is KGHSH and CDR2 LQKENI. With 2 bases removed from V and 8 bases from J, the gap between germline ends came to 13 bases. This CDR3 is CASSPSFGEEPQHF. The CDR3 DNA is TGTGCCAGCTCACCATCCTTCGGCGAAGAGCCCCAGCATTTT.

The CDR3 DNA reads as TGTGCCTGGAGCGGCCAACCGAGGGGCTACACCTTC. Translation: CAWSGQPRGYTF. The chain employs TRBV30 and TRBJ1-2; D gene uncertain. In germline, CDR1 is GTSNPN, CDR2 SVGIG (reference sequence). Trimming removed 3 bases from V and 8 bases from J, with 13 bases in between. The CDR3 is 12 residues long.

This rearrangement joins TRBV18 to TRBJ1-5, with 9 nucleotides matching TRBD1. The CDR3 is 15 residues long. V shed 5 bases and J 6 bases; nucleotides not matched to a gene: 8. CDR1 and CDR2 (germline): KGHSH, LQKENI. CDR3 DNA sequence: TGTGCCAGCTCATCGGGACAGGGAATATCTCAGCCCCAGCATTTT. Its protein product is CASSSGQGISQPQHF.